This T cell receptor beta chain was recovered during a study of radiotherapy plus CTLA-4 blockade in lung cancer. Study in general: Across the patients, objective responses occurred in approximately 20%, and disease control in approximately 30%.

Study-level points and caveats: Alongside interferon-beta, early blood T cell clone dynamics were reportedly the best predictor of response. The study found tumor-derived TCR clones expanded in blood after radiotherapy plus ipilimumab.

Data came from immunoSEQ multiplex PCR; TCRdb stores just in-frame clones and leaves some out. This table has some 25,000 clones, around 71% appearing once. CDR1 and CDR2 (germline): SGHDT, YYEEEE. The V end was cut by 1 base, the J end by 4 bases, with 12 bases between. The CDR3 sequence is 15 residues long. Concerning this clone itself: As yet, its antigen is unknown.

The study treated chemo-refractory metastatic non-small-cell lung cancer patients with focal radiation plus ipilimumab CTLA-4 blockade. The TCR originated in a human donor with non-small cell lung cancer whose response to radiotherapy plus ipilimumab could not be evaluated. The chain carries TRBV5-6 and TRBJ2-1; no clear D gene. Sequencing was performed on peripheral blood, taken from a patient treated with radiotherapy plus ipilimumab. In DNA, the CDR3 is TGTGCCAGCAGCTTGTCATCGGGTTGGTACAATGAGCAGTTCTTC. This codes for CASSLSSGWYNEQFF.